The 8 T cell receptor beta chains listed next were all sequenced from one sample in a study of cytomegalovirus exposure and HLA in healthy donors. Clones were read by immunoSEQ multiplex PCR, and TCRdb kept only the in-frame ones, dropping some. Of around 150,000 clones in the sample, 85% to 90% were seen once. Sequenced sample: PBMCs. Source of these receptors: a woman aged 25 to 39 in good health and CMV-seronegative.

In DNA form, the CDR3 reads TGTGCCAGCAGCTTAGAGGAGGTGGGATTGAATACGCAGTATTTT. Amino acid sequence: CASSLEEVGLNTQYF. J is TRBJ2-3 and V is TRBV7-2; possibly TRBD2 for D (5 bases). Germline lookup yields CDR1 SGHTA and CDR2 FQGNSA. The CDR3 covers 15 residues. V lost 1 base and J lost 7, with 15 bases in between.

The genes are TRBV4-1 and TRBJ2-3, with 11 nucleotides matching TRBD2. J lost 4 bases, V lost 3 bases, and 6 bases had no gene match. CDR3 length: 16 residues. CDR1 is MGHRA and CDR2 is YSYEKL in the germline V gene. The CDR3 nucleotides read TGCGCCAGCAGCCACTTTAGCGGGAGGGCCGCAGATACGCAGTATTTT. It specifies CASSHFSGRAADTQYF.

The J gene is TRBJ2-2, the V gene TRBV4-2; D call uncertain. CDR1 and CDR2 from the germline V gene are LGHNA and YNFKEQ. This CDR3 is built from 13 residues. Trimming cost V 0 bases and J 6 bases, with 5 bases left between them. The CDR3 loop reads CASSQEKAGELFF. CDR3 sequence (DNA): TGTGCCAGCAGCCAAGAAAAAGCCGGGGAGCTGTTTTTT.

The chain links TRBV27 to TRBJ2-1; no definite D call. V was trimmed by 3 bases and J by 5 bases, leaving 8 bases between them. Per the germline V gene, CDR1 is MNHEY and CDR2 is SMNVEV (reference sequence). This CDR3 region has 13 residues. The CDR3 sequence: CASSLGRNNEQFF. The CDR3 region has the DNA TGTGCCAGCAGTTTGGGTAGAAACAATGAGCAGTTCTTC.

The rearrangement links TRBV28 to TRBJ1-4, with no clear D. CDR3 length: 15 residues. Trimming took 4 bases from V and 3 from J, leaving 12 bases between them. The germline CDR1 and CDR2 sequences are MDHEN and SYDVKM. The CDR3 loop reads CASSSPGKANEKLFF. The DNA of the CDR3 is TGTGCCAGCAGTTCCCCAGGCAAAGCTAATGAAAAACTGTTTTTT.

The CDR3 here is CASSEYPGREQFF. Written as DNA, the CDR3 is TGTGCCAGCAGTGAATACCCCGGTCGTGAGCAGTTCTTC. The chain employs TRBV6-1 and TRBJ2-1; D is unresolved. Germline CDR1 is MNHNS and CDR2 is SASEGT. V lost 2 bases to trimming and J lost 9 bases, with 11 bases between them. CDR3 size: 13 residues.

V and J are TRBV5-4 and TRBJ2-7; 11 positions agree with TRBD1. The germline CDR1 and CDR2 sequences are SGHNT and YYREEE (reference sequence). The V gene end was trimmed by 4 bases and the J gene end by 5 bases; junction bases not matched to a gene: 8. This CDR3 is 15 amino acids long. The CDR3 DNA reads TGTGCCAGCAGCATACGGACAGGGGGCTTAGACGAGCAGTACTTC. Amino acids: CASSIRTGGLDEQYF.

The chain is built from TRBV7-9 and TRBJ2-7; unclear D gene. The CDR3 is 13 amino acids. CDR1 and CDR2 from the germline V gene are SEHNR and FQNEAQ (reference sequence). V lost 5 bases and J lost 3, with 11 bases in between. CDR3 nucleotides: TGTGCCAGCAGCCACATAAACGACTACGAGCAGTACTTC. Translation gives CASSHINDYEQYF.